This T cell receptor beta chain is from a study of post-analysis software for immune sequencing data. Study-wide points: TRBV5-6, TRBV5-1 and TRBV20-1 were among several TRBV segments more frequent in patients than controls. In multiple sclerosis, normalized Chao1 diversity was significantly below that of controls.

Unique molecular identifiers featured in each of the TCR beta cDNA libraries. Once about 0.9 to 11 million T cells were used, roughly 0.5 million cDNA molecules resulted. One entry per CDR3 protein, called by TCRdb with MiXCR from the PCR reads. The data contain about 760,000 distinct CDR3 sequences, 30% of them singletons. The V gene's germline CDR1 is SGHRS and CDR2 YFSETQ. This CDR3 spans 13 amino acids. Of note for this clonotype: Its antigen is still unknown. One junction end does not reproduce the germline sequence, and a read error may be involved.

The material sequenced was blood. This clonotype was obtained from a girl aged 5-17 years with multiple sclerosis. The rearrangement uses TRBV5-1 and TRBJ2-3; D is undetermined. The CDR3 region has the DNA TGCGCCAGCAGCTTGCTTTACACAGATGCGCAGTATTTT. It translates to CASSLLYTDAQYF.